This TCR beta chain emerged from a study of T cell responses to AZD1222 COVID-19 vaccine. General study points: Across spike, vaccine-associated CD4 TCRs were found, dominant at 160-218 and 743-854. Only five or six people who got AZD1222 tested seropositive at baseline.

Generated by immunoSEQ multiplex PCR, the TCRdb table keeps only in-frame clones and is missing some. The sample consists of more than 95,000 clones, roughly 85% of them appearing once. Looked up from germline, CDR1 is SGHRS and CDR2 is YFSETQ. Losses at the gene ends were 4 bases for V and 12 bases for J; bases not matched to a gene: 13. This CDR3 contains 13 residues. Note on this clone: What it recognizes is unknown.

This clonotype was sampled from an adult in good health. Sequencing used peripheral blood, obtained on day 0 of MenACWY control vaccination. The chain joins TRBV5-1 to TRBJ2-7, with 7 bases aligning to TRBD1. For the CDR3, the DNA is TGCGCCAGCAGCCTGGTAGTCCAGGGGGAGTGGTACTTC. Residues: CASSLVVQGEWYF.